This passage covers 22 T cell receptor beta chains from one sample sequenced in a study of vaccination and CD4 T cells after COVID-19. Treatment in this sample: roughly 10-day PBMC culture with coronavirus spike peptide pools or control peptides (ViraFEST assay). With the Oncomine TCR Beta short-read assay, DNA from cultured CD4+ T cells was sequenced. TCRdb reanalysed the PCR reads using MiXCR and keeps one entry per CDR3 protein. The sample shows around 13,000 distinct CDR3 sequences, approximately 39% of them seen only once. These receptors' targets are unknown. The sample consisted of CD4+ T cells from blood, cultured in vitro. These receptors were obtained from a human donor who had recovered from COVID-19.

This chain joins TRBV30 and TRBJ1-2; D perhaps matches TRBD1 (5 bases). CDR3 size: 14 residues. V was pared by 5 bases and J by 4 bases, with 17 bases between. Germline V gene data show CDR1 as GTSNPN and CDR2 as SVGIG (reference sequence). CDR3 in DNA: TGTGCCTGGGTTACAGGCGGTAGTGTCTATGGCTACACCTTC. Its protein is CAWVTGGSVYGYTF.

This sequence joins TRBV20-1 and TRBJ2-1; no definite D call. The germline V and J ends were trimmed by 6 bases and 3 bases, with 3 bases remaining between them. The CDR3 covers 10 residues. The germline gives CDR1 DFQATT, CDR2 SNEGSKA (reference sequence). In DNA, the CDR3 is TGCAGTGCCAACTACAATGAGCAGTTCTTC. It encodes CSANYNEQFF.

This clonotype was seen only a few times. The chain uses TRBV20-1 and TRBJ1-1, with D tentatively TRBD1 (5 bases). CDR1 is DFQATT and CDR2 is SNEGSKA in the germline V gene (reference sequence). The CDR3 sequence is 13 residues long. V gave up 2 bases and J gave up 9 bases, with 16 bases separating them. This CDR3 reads CSARSMGGTQAFF. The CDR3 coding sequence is TGCAGTGCTAGATCTATGGGGGGGACTCAAGCTTTCTTT.

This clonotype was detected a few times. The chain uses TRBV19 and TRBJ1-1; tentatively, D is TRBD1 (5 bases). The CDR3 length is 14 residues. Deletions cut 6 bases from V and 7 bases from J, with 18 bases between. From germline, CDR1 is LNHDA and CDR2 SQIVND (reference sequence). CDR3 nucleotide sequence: TGTGCCAGTAGGGGGGGGACGCATGCTATTGAAGCTTTCTTT. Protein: CASRGGTHAIEAFF.

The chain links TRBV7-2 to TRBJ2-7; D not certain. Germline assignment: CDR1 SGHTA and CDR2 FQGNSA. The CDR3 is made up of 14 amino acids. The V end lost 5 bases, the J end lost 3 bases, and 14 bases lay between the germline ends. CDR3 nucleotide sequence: TGTGCCAGCAGCATCATTGGTGGTGGCTACGAGCAGTACTTC. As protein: CASSIIGGGYEQYF. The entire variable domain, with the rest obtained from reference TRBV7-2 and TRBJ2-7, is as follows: GAGVSQSPSNKVTEKGKDVELRCDPISGHTALYWYRQSLGQGLEFLIYFQGNSAPDKSGLPSDRFSAERTGGSVSTLTIQRTQQEDSAVYLCASSIIGGGYEQYFGPGTRLTVT.

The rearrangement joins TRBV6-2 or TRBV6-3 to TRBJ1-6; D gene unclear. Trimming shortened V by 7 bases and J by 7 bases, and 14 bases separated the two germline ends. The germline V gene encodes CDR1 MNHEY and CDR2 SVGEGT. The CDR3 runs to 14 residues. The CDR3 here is CASTPGSGNSPLHF. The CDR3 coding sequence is TGTGCCAGCACCCCGGGGAGCGGGAATTCACCCCTCCACTTT.

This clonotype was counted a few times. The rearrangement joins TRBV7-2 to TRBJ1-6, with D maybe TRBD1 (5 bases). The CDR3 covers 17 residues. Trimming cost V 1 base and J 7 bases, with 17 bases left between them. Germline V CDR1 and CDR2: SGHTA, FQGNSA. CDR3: CASSLDRGPGKNSPLHF. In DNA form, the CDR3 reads TGTGCCAGCAGCTTAGATCGCGGGCCAGGGAAAAATTCACCCCTCCACTTT.

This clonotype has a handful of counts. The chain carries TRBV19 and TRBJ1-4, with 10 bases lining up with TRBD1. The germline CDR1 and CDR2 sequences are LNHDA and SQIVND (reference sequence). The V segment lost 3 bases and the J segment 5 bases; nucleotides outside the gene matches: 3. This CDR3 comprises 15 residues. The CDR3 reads CASSILGQGNEKLFF. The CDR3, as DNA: TGTGCCAGTAGTATTTTGGGACAGGGGAATGAAAAACTGTTTTTT.

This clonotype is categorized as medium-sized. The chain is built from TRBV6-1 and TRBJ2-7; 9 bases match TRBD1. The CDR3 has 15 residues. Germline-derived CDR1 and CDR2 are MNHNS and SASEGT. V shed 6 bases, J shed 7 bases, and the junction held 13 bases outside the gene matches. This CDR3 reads CASRMNRDRVYEQYF. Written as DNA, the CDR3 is TGTGCCAGCAGGATGAACCGGGACAGGGTTTATGAGCAGTACTTC.

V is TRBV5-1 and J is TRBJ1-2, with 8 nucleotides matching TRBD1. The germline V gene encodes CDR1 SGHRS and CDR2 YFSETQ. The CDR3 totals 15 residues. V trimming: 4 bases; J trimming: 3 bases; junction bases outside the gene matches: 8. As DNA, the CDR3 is TGCGCCAGCAGCCTGTCGAGACAGGGGCACTATGGCTACACCTTC. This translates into CASSLSRQGHYGYTF.

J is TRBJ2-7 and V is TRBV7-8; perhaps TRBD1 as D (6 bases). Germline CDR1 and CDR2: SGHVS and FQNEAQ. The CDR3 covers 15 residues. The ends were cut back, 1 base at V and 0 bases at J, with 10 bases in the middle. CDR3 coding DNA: TGTGCCAGCAGCTTAGAAGGGGGTGGCTCCTACGAGCAGTACTTC. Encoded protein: CASSLEGGGSYEQYF.

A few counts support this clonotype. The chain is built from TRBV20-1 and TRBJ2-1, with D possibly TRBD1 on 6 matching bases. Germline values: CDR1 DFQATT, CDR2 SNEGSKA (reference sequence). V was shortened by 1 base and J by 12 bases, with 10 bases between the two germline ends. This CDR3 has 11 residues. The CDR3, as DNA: TGCAGTGCTAGAGCCGCAGGGGTGCAGTTCTTC. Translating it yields CSARAAGVQFF.

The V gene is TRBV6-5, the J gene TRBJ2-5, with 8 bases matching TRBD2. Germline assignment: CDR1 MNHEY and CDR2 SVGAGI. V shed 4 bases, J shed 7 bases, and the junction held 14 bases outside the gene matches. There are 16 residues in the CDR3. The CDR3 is CASSSTRGGHTGTQYF. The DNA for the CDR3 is TGTGCCAGCAGTTCCACCCGCGGGGGGCATACGGGGACCCAGTACTTC.

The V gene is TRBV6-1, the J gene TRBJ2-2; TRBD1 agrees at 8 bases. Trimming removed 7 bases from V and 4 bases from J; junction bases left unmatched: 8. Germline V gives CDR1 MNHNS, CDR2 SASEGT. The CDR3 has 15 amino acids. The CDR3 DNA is TGTGCCAGCAAAACACTTACAGGGGGCACCGGGGAGCTGTTTTTT. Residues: CASKTLTGGTGELFF.

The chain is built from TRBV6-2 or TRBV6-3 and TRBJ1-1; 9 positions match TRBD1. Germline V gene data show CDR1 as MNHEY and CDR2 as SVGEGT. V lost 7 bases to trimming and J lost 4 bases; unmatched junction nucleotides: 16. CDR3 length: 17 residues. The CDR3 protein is CASNTRGQGARGTEAFF. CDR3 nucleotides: TGTGCCAGCAATACGAGGGGACAGGGAGCTCGAGGCACTGAAGCTTTCTTT.

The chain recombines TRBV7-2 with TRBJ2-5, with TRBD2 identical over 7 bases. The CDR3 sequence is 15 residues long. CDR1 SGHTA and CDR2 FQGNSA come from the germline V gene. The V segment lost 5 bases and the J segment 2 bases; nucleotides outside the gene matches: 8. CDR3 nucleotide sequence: TGTGCCAGCAGCCTCCAGACTAGCAGACAAGAGACCCAGTACTTC. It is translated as CASSLQTSRQETQYF.

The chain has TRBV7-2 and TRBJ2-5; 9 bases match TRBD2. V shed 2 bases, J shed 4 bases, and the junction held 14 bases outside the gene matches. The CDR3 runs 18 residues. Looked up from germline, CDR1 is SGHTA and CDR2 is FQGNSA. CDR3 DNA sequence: TGTGCCAGCAGCTTATGGTCGGGGTTCAGCGGGGGGTTAGAGACCCAGTACTTC. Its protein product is CASSLWSGFSGGLETQYF.

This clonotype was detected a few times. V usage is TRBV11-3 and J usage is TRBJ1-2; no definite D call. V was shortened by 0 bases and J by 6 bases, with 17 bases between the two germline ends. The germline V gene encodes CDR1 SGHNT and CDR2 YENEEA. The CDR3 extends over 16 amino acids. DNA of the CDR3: TGTGCCAGCAGCTTAGAGACCCGTCCAGGAGAAGATGGCTACACCTTC. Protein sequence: CASSLETRPGEDGYTF.

CDR3: CASSVSVAGGAHNEQFF. CDR3 in DNA: TGTGCCAGCAGCGTATCAGTGGCTGGAGGGGCTCACAATGAGCAGTTCTTC. V and J are TRBV9 and TRBJ2-1; a weak D match, TRBD2 (6 bases). Looked up from germline, CDR1 is SGDLS and CDR2 is YYNGEE. The CDR3 runs to 17 residues. Deletions cut 1 base from V and 5 bases from J, with 19 bases between.

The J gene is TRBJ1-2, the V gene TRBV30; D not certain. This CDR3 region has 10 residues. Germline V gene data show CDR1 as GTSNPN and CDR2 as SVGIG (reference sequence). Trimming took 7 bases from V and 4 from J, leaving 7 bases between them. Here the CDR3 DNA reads TGTGCCTACAGACTCTATGGCTACACCTTC. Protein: CAYRLYGYTF.

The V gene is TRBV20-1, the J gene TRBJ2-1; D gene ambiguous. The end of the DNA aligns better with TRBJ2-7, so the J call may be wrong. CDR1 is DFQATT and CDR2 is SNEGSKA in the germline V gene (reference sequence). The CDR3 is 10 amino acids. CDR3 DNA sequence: TGCAGTGCTCAAAACTACGAGCAGTACTTC. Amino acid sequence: CSAQNYEQYF.

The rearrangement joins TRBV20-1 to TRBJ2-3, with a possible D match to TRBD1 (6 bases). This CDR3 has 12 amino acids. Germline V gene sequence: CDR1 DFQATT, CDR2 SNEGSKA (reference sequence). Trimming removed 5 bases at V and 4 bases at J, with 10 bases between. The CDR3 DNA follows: TGCAGTGCTCTACAGGGCCCAGATACGCAGTATTTT. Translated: CSALQGPDTQYF.